A selection of T cell receptor beta chains follows, all from one sample in a study of T cells in Graves' hyperthyroidism and ophthalmopathy. TCRdb passed the multiplex PCR reads through MiXCR, listing each CDR3 protein once. The repertoire holds about 250,000 distinct CDR3 sequences, with about 15% as singletons. The sequenced material came from blood. The receptors were gathered from a woman between 50 and 59 years old with Graves' hyperthyroidism that later progressed to Graves' ophthalmopathy. Each CDR3 is given with its conserved first and last residue. A D gene is named only where the DNA matches it firmly. The listing skips clone size in some rows; elsewhere it reads once, few, many or a size class.

size: .
J: TRBJ2-6
D: .
V: TRBV6-1
CDR3: CASSVVQGSGANVLTF
DNA: TGTGCCAGCAGTGTCGTGCAGGGCTCTGGGGCCAACGTCCTGACTTTC

size: few
J: TRBJ2-3
D: TRBD1
V: TRBV27
CDR3: CASRAGQGADTQYF
DNA: TGTGCCAGCAGAGCGGGACAGGGGGCAGATACGCAGTATTTT

size: many
J: TRBJ2-3
D: .
V: TRBV18
CDR3: CASSRQVPRTDTQYF
DNA: TGTGCCAGCTCACGACAGGTCCCTCGGACAGATACGCAGTATTTT

size: many
J: TRBJ2-3
D: .
V: TRBV27
CDR3: CASRKMLSTDTQYF
DNA: TGTGCCAGCAGAAAAATGCTTAGCACAGATACGCAGTATTTT

size: .
J: TRBJ2-7
D: TRBD2
V: TRBV6-2/TRBV6-3
CDR3: CASSYSTGGPSYEQYF
DNA: TGTGCCAGCAGTTACTCCACGGGGGGGCCCTCCTACGAGCAGTACTTC

size: many
J: TRBJ1-1
D: .
V: TRBV12-3/TRBV12-4
CDR3: CASTLGQGGGTEAFF
DNA: TGTGCCTCCACCCTGGGGCAGGGAGGGGGCACTGAAGCTTTCTTT

size: many
J: TRBJ2-1
D: TRBD1
V: TRBV12-3/TRBV12-4
CDR3: CASTTTGVNEQFF
DNA: TGTGCCAGCACTACGACAGGGGTCAATGAGCAGTTCTTC

size: many
J: TRBJ2-3
D: .
V: TRBV7-7
CDR3: CASSQQRGTDTQYF
DNA: TGTGCTAGCAGCCAACAGCGGGGCACAGATACGCAGTATTTT

size: few
J: TRBJ2-1
D: TRBD2
V: TRBV11-2
CDR3: CASSLTSVYNEQFF
DNA: TGTGCCAGCAGCTTGACTAGCGTCTACAATGAGCAGTTCTTC

size: few
J: TRBJ1-3
D: TRBD1
V: TRBV7-3
CDR3: CASSLDRASGNTIYF
DNA: TGTGCCAGCAGCTTAGACAGGGCCTCTGGAAACACCATATATTTT

size: many
J: TRBJ2-4
D: .
V: TRBV5-1
CDR3: CASSLDLSGNIQYF
DNA: TGCGCCAGCAGCTTGGACCTATCAGGAAACATTCAGTACTTC

size: many
J: TRBJ2-7
D: TRBD2
V: TRBV7-3
CDR3: CASSLYGGGLAGEQYF
DNA: TGTGCCAGCAGCTTATATGGTGGGGGACTAGCGGGAGAGCAGTACTTC

size: many
J: TRBJ2-5
D: .
V: TRBV10-3
CDR3: CAISESKETQYF
DNA: TGTGCCATCAGTGAGTCGAAAGAGACCCAGTACTTC

size: many
J: TRBJ1-5
D: .
V: TRBV30
CDR3: CAWSQLNSNQPQHF
DNA: TGTGCCTGGAGTCAACTGAATAGCAATCAGCCCCAGCATTTT

size: many
J: TRBJ2-7
D: .
V: TRBV19
CDR3: CASSIVWRGSYEQYF
DNA: TGTGCCAGTAGTATCGTATGGCGGGGATCCTACGAGCAGTACTTC

size: .
J: TRBJ2-5
D: .
V: TRBV14
CDR3: CASSHRTLLKETQYF
DNA: TGTGCCAGCAGCCATCGCACACTATTGAAAGAGACCCAGTACTTC

size: many
J: TRBJ2-3
D: .
V: TRBV7-9
CDR3: CASSPGLGADTQYF
DNA: TGTGCCAGCAGCCCAGGTCTGGGGGCAGATACGCAGTATTTT

size: many
J: TRBJ2-5
D: TRBD1
V: TRBV11-3
CDR3: CASSSDRGETQYF
DNA: TGTGCCAGCAGCTCCGACAGGGGGGAGACCCAGTACTTC

size: many
J: TRBJ1-4
D: .
V: TRBV2
CDR3: CASNRAGNEKLFF
DNA: TGTGCCAGCAACAGGGCGGGAAATGAAAAACTGTTTTTT

size: many
J: TRBJ2-3
D: TRBD2
V: TRBV28
CDR3: CASSGTETSGRPDTQYF
DNA: TGTGCCAGCAGTGGAACGGAGACTAGCGGGAGGCCGGATACGCAGTATTTT

size: .
J: TRBJ1-1
D: TRBD1
V: TRBV9
CDR3: CASSKLTGLSTEAFF
DNA: TGTGCCAGCAGTAAACTGACAGGGCTCTCGACTGAAGCTTTCTTT

size: many
J: TRBJ1-2
D: .
V: TRBV18
CDR3: CASSPATDNYGYTF
DNA: TGTGCCAGCTCACCGGCGACGGATAACTATGGCTACACCTTC

size: .
J: TRBJ1-2
D: .
V: TRBV25-1
CDR3: CASSVPGSQYGYTF
DNA: TGTGCCAGCAGTGTCCCGGGGTCCCAGTATGGCTACACCTTC

size: many
J: TRBJ2-6
D: .
V: TRBV28
CDR3: CASSLVGPGANVLTF
DNA: TGTGCCAGCAGCCTCGTAGGGCCCGGGGCCAACGTCCTGACTTTC

size: .
J: TRBJ2-3
D: TRBD2
V: TRBV7-2
CDR3: CASSLGASGATDTQYF
DNA: TGTGCCAGCAGCTTAGGCGCTAGCGGGGCCACAGATACGCAGTATTTT

size: .
J: TRBJ1-3
D: .
V: TRBV24-1
CDR3: CATSDSGAFSGNTIYF
DNA: TGTGCCACCAGTGATTCTGGGGCTTTCTCTGGAAACACCATATATTTT

size: many
J: TRBJ1-5
D: .
V: TRBV6-5
CDR3: CASSYTDAPGQPQHF
DNA: TGTGCCAGCAGTTACACGGACGCCCCGGGTCAGCCCCAGCATTTT

size: many
J: TRBJ2-3
D: .
V: TRBV11-2
CDR3: CASSYQGETTDTQYF
DNA: TGTGCCAGCAGCTACCAAGGGGAGACCACAGATACGCAGTATTTT

size: few
J: TRBJ2-7
D: .
V: TRBV13
CDR3: CASSPGPPHEQYF
DNA: TGTGCCAGCAGCCCCGGACCACCCCACGAGCAGTACTTC

size: .
J: TRBJ2-1
D: TRBD1
V: TRBV5-1
CDR3: CASSPPGQGGEQFF
DNA: TGTGCCAGCAGCCCCCCGGGACAGGGGGGTGAGCAGTTCTTC

size: many
J: TRBJ2-1
D: .
V: TRBV18
CDR3: CASSPGRGNEQFF
DNA: TGTGCCAGCTCACCGGGCCGGGGCAATGAGCAGTTCTTC

size: many
J: TRBJ2-7
D: TRBD2
V: TRBV27
CDR3: CASSRVAGGLEVEQYF
DNA: TGTGCCAGCAGTAGGGTAGCGGGAGGCCTTGAAGTGGAGCAGTACTTC

size: many
J: TRBJ1-2
D: TRBD1
V: TRBV20-1
CDR3: CSPQPGQGGYGYTF
DNA: TGCAGTCCTCAACCGGGACAGGGAGGCTATGGCTACACCTTC

size: many
J: TRBJ1-5
D: .
V: TRBV6-2/TRBV6-3
CDR3: CASTTRGVQPQHF
DNA: TGTGCCAGCACCACCCGAGGGGTTCAGCCCCAGCATTTT

size: many
J: TRBJ2-1
D: TRBD2
V: TRBV20-1
CDR3: CSASSWTSGRADNEQFF
DNA: TGCAGTGCTAGTTCTTGGACTAGCGGGAGGGCCGACAATGAGCAGTTCTTC

size: many
J: TRBJ2-7
D: .
V: TRBV11-2
CDR3: CASSLEGLAAYEQYF
DNA: TGTGCCAGCAGCTTAGAGGGGCTAGCCGCCTACGAGCAGTACTTC

size: many
J: TRBJ2-3
D: TRBD2
V: TRBV5-1
CDR3: CASSLTSGGRTDTQYF
DNA: TGCGCCAGCAGCTTGACTAGCGGGGGGAGAACAGATACGCAGTATTTT

size: many
J: TRBJ2-3
D: .
V: TRBV6-1
CDR3: CASSGTFESTDTQYF
DNA: TGTGCCAGCAGTGGAACCTTCGAAAGCACAGATACGCAGTATTTT

size: many
J: TRBJ2-7
D: TRBD1
V: TRBV27
CDR3: CASSSETGPREQYF
DNA: TGTGCCAGCAGTTCCGAGACAGGGCCACGCGAGCAGTACTTC

size: many
J: TRBJ1-2
D: TRBD1
V: TRBV2
CDR3: CASSAMDRGGYTF
DNA: TGTGCCAGCAGCGCGATGGACAGGGGTGGCTACACCTTC

size: many
J: TRBJ1-6
D: .
V: TRBV28
CDR3: CASSFGTKGFSPLHF
DNA: TGTGCCAGCAGTTTTGGGACCAAGGGGTTTTCACCCCTCCACTTT